This T cell receptor beta chain stems from a study of T cell changes during pregnancy in multiple sclerosis. Germline V gene data show CDR1 as LGHNA and CDR2 as YNFKEQ. This CDR3 has 16 residues. The V end was cut by 0 bases, the J end by 0 bases, with 8 bases between. Repertoires were generated with immunoSEQ multiplex PCR, while TCRdb's copy carries only in-frame clones and drops some. Altogether 60,000 to 85,000 clones are present, roughly 92% being singletons, with the ten largest covering 3.7%. The TCR comes from a female donor in good health, enrolled as a control in a pregnancy study. This rearrangement joins TRBV4-2 to TRBJ1-4; D is ambiguous. The sequenced sample was peripheral blood, obtained after pregnancy. This CDR3 reads CASSQDPQSTNEKLFF. CDR3 bases: TGTGCCAGCAGCCAAGATCCCCAGTCAACTAATGAAAAACTGTTTTTT.